This TCR beta chain was identified in a study of tumor-infiltrating lymphocytes in primary liver carcinoma. With a constant-region primer, TCR beta cDNA was made from approximately 500 ng of total RNA. Amplification in three nested multiplex PCR rounds with slightly modified ARM-PCR gave rise to TCR beta libraries. The opening two PCR rounds, about 11 cycles each, paired TRBV1-TRBV30 forward primers with a C-beta reverse primer. Via MiXCR, TCRdb re-called the multiplex PCR reads, giving one row per CDR3 protein. The repertoire holds tens of thousands of distinct CDR3 sequences, 72% seen once, with just under 20% in the top ten. The V gene's germline CDR1 is SQVTM and CDR2 ANQGSEA. V lost 8 bases, J lost 2 bases, and 16 bases lay in between. This CDR3 spans 13 amino acids. Total RNA and DNA came together from about 19-30 mg of bulk tissue without cell sorting. Every patient in the cohort had a primary liver carcinoma. That carcinoma was treated by surgical resection. Each of the tumor samples contained in excess of 85% viable tumor cells.

This TCR was recovered from a man aged 40-49 years with primary liver carcinoma and hepatitis B virus infection. This chain joins TRBV29-1 and TRBJ2-7, with D possibly matching TRBD1 (8 bases). Sequencing used liver tumor tissue from sampling region 1. The subset is: tumor region T1, superior pole. CDR3 residues: CSMDREGTYEQYF. CDR3 DNA: TGCAGCATGGACAGGGAGGGTACCTACGAGCAGTACTTC.